Presented here are 16 T cell receptor beta chains from one specimen sequenced in a study of blood T cells in healthy people across ages. The use of a sample-barcoded 5' primer and a J-beta primer mix characterized a second PCR of roughly 7 to 11 cycles. MiXCR, run by TCRdb on the 5' RACE reads, gives a single entry per CDR3 protein. The table lists over 1,500,000 distinct CDR3 sequences, around 42% of them singletons. The source material was blood. The receptors were gathered from a human donor in good health.

Comments on this clonotype: A much bigger clone sits one base away, suggesting this may be a read error. The chain employs TRBV6-1 and TRBJ2-3, with 9 bases identical to TRBD2. Germline assignment: CDR1 MNHNS and CDR2 SASEGT. This CDR3 has 15 residues. J was trimmed by 4 bases and V by 2 bases; bases with no gene match: 4. The CDR3 region is CASSELAGTADTQYF. For the CDR3, the DNA is TGTGCCAGCAGTGAACTAGCGGGGACGGCAGATACGCAGTATTTT.

This sequence joins TRBV7-9 and TRBJ2-3, with TRBD1 identical over 7 bases. The germline V gene encodes CDR1 SEHNR and CDR2 FQNEAQ (reference sequence). With V trimmed by 6 bases and J by 3 bases, 12 bases remained unmatched. The CDR3 sequence is 16 residues long. This CDR3 is CASSMPGQSITDTQYF. The CDR3 DNA reads as TGTGCCAGCAGTATGCCGGGACAGAGTATAACAGATACGCAGTATTTT.

J is TRBJ2-1 and V is TRBV7-2, with D maybe TRBD1 (6 bases). The CDR3 loop spans 13 amino acids. Trimming removed 5 bases from V and 6 bases from J, with 11 bases in between. Germline lookup yields CDR1 SGHTA and CDR2 FQGNSA. CDR3 sequence reads: CASSNHRANEQFF. In DNA, the CDR3 is TGTGCCAGCAGCAACCACAGGGCCAATGAGCAGTTCTTC.

This chain joins TRBV6-6 and TRBJ1-6; 7 bases fit TRBD1. Unmatched junction bases numbered 6, after V lost 0 bases and J lost 7 bases. This CDR3 has 16 amino acids. Germline V gene sequence: CDR1 MNHNY, CDR2 SVGAGI (reference sequence). The CDR3 region has the DNA TGTGCCAGCAGTTACTCCCCGACAGGGTGGAATTCACCCCTCCACTTT. Translated: CASSYSPTGWNSPLHF.

CDR3 DNA: TGCAGTGCTAGTATTTTTGGGTCCCAGTACTTC. Protein product: CSASIFGSQYF. The chain joins TRBV20-1 to TRBJ2-5; D ambiguous. Trimming took 3 bases from V and 9 from J, leaving 11 bases between them. CDR1 DFQATT and CDR2 SNEGSKA come from the germline V gene (reference sequence). The CDR3 is 11 amino acids.

This clonotype was counted ten times or more. The chain is built from TRBV5-1 and TRBJ1-2, with TRBD1 matching 7 bases. The trim removed 4 bases at V and 6 bases at J, leaving 12 bases unmatched. CDR1 and CDR2 from the germline V gene are SGHRS and YFSETQ. The length of the CDR3 is 15 residues. DNA for the CDR3: TGCGCCAGCAGCCCTTACCGGACAGGACGGGATGGCTACACCTTC. Translating it yields CASSPYRTGRDGYTF.

This clonotype has more than one count but fewer than ten. This rearrangement joins TRBV15 to TRBJ1-2; D ambiguous. Trimming pared 0 bases from V and 8 bases from J, leaving 16 bases between. This CDR3 is 15 amino acids long. The germline CDR1 and CDR2 sequences are LNHNV and YYDKDF (reference sequence). CDR3 sequence reads: CATSRDPRPAEGYTF. CDR3 DNA: TGTGCCACCAGCAGAGATCCAAGACCAGCGGAGGGCTACACCTTC.

The rearrangement joins TRBV9 to TRBJ1-1, with D tentatively TRBD1 (5 bases). Trimming cost V 4 bases and J 1 base, with 14 bases left between them. Germline V gives CDR1 SGDLS, CDR2 YYNGEE. CDR3 length: 15 amino acids. The CDR3 coding sequence is TGTGCCAGCAGCCCCAGACAGAGCCCGAACACTGAAGCTTTCTTT. Its protein product is CASSPRQSPNTEAFF. The full variable domain, in which reference TRBV9 and TRBJ1-1 provide the parts outside the CDR3, is DSGVTQTPKHLITATGQRVTLRCSPRSGDLSVYWYQQSLDQGLQFLIQYYNGEERAKGNILERFSAQQFPDLHSELNLSSLELGDSALYFCASSPRQSPNTEAFFGQGTRLTVV.

This clonotype showed up just a few times. The rearrangement links TRBV5-8 to TRBJ1-2; D not resolved. This CDR3 contains 13 residues. Looked up from germline, CDR1 is SGHTS and CDR2 is YDEGEE. Trimming pared 6 bases from V and 4 bases from J, leaving 13 bases between. The CDR3 DNA sequence: TGTGCCAGCACCTTACTGAATTCCTATGGCTACACCTTC. Translated: CASTLLNSYGYTF.

The gene calls are TRBV4-3 and TRBJ2-2; D perhaps matches TRBD1 (5 bases). Germline loops: CDR1 LGHNA, CDR2 YSLEER. CDR3 length: 21 residues. The V and J ends lost 0 bases and 0 bases respectively, with 23 bases between them. The CDR3 DNA reads TGCGCCAGCAGCCAAGATACCGCTAGGGGCACCCCTTTATCGAACACCGGGGAGCTGTTTTTT. This codes for CASSQDTARGTPLSNTGELFF.

This clonotype was detected only a few times. The V call is TRBV30, the J call TRBJ1-5; D may be TRBD1 (5 bases). CDR3 size: 15 residues. V dropped 1 base and J dropped 4 bases, with 14 bases sitting between them. Germline V lookup: CDR1 GTSNPN, CDR2 SVGIG (reference sequence). The CDR3 DNA follows: TGTGCCTGGAGTGGGGGCCTCTTCGATAATCAGCCCCAGCATTTT. It encodes CAWSGGLFDNQPQHF.

This clonotype was counted a few times. The chain joins TRBV5-1 to TRBJ2-3; 9 bases agree with TRBD2. Germline V gene sequence: CDR1 SGHRS, CDR2 YFSETQ. Trimming removed 4 bases from V and 3 bases from J; junction bases left unmatched: 6. The CDR3 covers 15 residues. The CDR3 region is CASSTSGLATDTQYF. CDR3 sequence (DNA): TGCGCCAGCAGCACCTCCGGACTAGCGACAGATACGCAGTATTTT.

The V gene is TRBV15, the J gene TRBJ2-1, with TRBD1 as a possible D gene (5 bases). The CDR3 totals 14 residues. Deletions cut 0 bases from V and 6 bases from J, with 9 bases between. Germline V lookup: CDR1 LNHNV, CDR2 YYDKDF (reference sequence). The CDR3 sequence is CATSRDWGSNEQFF. The DNA of the CDR3 is TGTGCCACCAGCAGAGATTGGGGCTCCAATGAGCAGTTCTTC. The full variable domain, with the rest looked up from reference TRBV15 and TRBJ2-1, is DAMVIQNPRYQVTQFGKPVTLSCSQTLNHNVMYWYQQKSSQAPKLLFHYYDKDFNNEADTPDNFQSRRPNTSFCFLDIRSPGLGDTAMYLCATSRDWGSNEQFFGPGTRLTVL.

The V and J genes are TRBV12-3 or TRBV12-4 and TRBJ2-7; D not resolved. This CDR3 is built from 15 residues. Trimming took off 6 bases at V and 5 bases at J, with 20 bases between the two ends. The CDR3 coding sequence is TGTGCCAGCAGCCTAAATATGCCCCCCGTCGACGAGCAGTACTTC. It translates to CASSLNMPPVDEQYF.

This clonotype was seen a handful of times. The chain carries TRBV5-6 and TRBJ2-7; tentatively, D is TRBD1 (6 bases). Trimming shortened V by 6 bases and J by 5 bases, and 15 bases separated the two germline ends. The CDR3 runs 13 residues. Germline V gene data show CDR1 as SGHDT and CDR2 as YYEEEE. CDR3 region: CASTFRGFNEQYF. Here the CDR3 DNA reads TGTGCCAGCACGTTCAGGGGTTTCAACGAGCAGTACTTC. The whole variable domain, filled in from reference TRBV5-6 and TRBJ2-7, reads DAGVTQSPTHLIKTRGQQVTLRCSPKSGHDTVSWYQQALGQGPQFIFQYYEEEERQRGNFPDRFSGHQFPNYSSELNVNALLLGDSALYLCASTFRGFNEQYFGPGTRLTVT.

This clonotype was counted a few times. The chain carries TRBV3-1 and TRBJ2-7, with 9 bases that match TRBD1. The trim removed 1 base at V and 4 bases at J, leaving 11 bases unmatched. CDR1 and CDR2 (germline): LGHDT, YNNKEL (reference sequence). The CDR3 has 17 residues. As DNA, the CDR3 is TGTGCCAGCAGCCAAGGGTTCCCGGGACAGGGTGTTTACGAGCAGTACTTC. Translated, it gives CASSQGFPGQGVYEQYF.